This T cell receptor (beta chain) was sequenced in a study of blood T cell repertoires in COVID-19. In germline, CDR1 is PRHDT, CDR2 FYEKMQ (reference sequence). CDR3 length equals 16 residues. The germline V and J ends were trimmed by 7 bases and 2 bases, with 21 bases remaining between them. Source study methods: Estimated nucleated cell counts came from reference gene primer amplification. Measured with immunoSEQ multiplex PCR; TCRdb has only the in-frame clones, and not every one. Clone size and the V and J calls come from that table; the DNA yielded D and trimming. This table has about 400,000 clones, around nine tenths appearing once.

The sequencing sample was made of PBMCs or T cells enriched from blood (not recorded which). V is TRBV13 and J is TRBJ2-7, with a possible D match to TRBD1 (6 bases). The receptor was isolated from a woman in her twenties or thirties who had recovered from COVID-19. The CDR3 DNA reads as TGTGCCAGCACCCTCCAAGGGGGTGGAAGGACCTACGAGCAGTACTTC. This sequence encodes CASTLQGGGRTYEQYF. The entire variable domain, with the rest obtained from reference TRBV13 and TRBJ2-7, is as follows: AAGVIQSPRHLIKEKRETATLKCYPIPRHDTVYWYQQGPGQDPQFLISFYEKMQSDKGSIPDRFSAQQFSDYHSELNMSSLELGDSALYFCASTLQGGGRTYEQYFGPGTRLTVT.